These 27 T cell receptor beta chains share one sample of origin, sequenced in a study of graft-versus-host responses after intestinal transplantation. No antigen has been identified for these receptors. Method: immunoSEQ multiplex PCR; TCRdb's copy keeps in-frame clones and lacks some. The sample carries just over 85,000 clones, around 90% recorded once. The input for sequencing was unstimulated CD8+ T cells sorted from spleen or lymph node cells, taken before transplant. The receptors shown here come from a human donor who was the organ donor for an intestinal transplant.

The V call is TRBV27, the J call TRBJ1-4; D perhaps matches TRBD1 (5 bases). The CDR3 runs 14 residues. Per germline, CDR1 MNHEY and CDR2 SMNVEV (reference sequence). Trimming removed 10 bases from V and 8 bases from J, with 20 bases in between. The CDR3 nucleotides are TGTGCCACCCGACGGTCGGGTCCAGGGGAAAAACTGTTTTTT. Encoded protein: CATRRSGPGEKLFF. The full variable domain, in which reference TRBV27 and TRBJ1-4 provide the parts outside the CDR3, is EAQVTQNPRYLITVTGKKLTVTCSQNMNHEYMSWYRQDPGLGLRQIYYSMNVEVTDKGDVPEGYKVSRKEKRNFPLILESPSPNQTSLYFCATRRSGPGEKLFFGSGTQLSVL.

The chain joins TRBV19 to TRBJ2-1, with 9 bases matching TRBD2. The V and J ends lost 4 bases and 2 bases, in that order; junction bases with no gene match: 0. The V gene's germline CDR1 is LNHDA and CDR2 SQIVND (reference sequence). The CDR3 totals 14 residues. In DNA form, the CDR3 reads TGTGCCAGTAGTAGCGGGGGGGCCTACAATGAGCAGTTCTTC. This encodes CASSSGGAYNEQFF. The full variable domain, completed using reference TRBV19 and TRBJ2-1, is DGGITQSPKYLFRKEGQNVTLSCEQNLNHDAMYWYRQDPGQGLRLIYYSQIVNDFQKGDIAEGYSVSREKKESFPLTVTSAQKNPTAFYLCASSSGGAYNEQFFGPGTRLTVL.

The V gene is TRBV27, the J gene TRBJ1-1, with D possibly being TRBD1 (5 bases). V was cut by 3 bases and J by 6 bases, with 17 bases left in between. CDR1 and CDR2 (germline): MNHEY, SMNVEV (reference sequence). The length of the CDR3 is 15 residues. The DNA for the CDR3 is TGTGCCAGCAGTTTTTCCCGGGGGGGTACTGCTGAAGCTTTCTTT. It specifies CASSFSRGGTAEAFF.

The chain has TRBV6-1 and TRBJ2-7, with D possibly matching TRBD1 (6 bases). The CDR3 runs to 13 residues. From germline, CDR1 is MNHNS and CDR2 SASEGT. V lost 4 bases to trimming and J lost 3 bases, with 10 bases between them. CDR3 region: CASSARTVYEQYF. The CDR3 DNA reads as TGTGCCAGCAGTGCCCGGACAGTCTACGAGCAGTACTTC.

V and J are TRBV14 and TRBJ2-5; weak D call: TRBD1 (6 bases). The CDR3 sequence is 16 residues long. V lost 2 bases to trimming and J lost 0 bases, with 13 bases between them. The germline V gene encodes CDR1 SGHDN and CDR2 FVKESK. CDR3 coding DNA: TGTGCCAGCAGCCAATTCGGGACACCGTACCAAGAGACCCAGTACTTC. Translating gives CASSQFGTPYQETQYF.

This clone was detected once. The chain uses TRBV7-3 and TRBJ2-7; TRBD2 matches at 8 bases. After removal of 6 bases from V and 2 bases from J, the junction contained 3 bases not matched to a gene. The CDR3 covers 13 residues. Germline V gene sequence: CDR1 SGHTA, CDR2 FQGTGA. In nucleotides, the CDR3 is TGTGCCAGCAGTCGGGGGGGGCCCTACGAGCAGTACTTC. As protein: CASSRGGPYEQYF.

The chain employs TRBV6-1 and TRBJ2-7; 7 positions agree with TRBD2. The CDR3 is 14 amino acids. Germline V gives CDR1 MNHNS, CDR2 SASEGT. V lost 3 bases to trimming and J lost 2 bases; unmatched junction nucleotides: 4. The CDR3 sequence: CASSEDGGTYEQYF. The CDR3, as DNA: TGTGCCAGCAGTGAGGACGGGGGGACCTACGAGCAGTACTTC.

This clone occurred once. The CDR3 here is CASSVGDREAKNIQYF. The CDR3, as DNA: TGTGCCAGCAGCGTAGGGGACAGGGAGGCCAAAAACATTCAGTACTTC. J is TRBJ2-4 and V is TRBV9; TRBD1 agrees at 9 bases. The ends lost 0 bases at V and 1 base at J; junction bases unmatched: 2. CDR1 SGDLS and CDR2 YYNGEE come from the germline V gene. CDR3 size: 16 residues.

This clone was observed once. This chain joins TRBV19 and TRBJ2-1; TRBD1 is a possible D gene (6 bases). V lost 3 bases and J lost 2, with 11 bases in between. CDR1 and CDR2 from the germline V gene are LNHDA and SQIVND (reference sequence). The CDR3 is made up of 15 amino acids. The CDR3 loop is CASSIGDTPYNEQFF. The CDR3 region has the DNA TGTGCCAGTAGTATCGGGGACACCCCCTACAATGAGCAGTTCTTC.

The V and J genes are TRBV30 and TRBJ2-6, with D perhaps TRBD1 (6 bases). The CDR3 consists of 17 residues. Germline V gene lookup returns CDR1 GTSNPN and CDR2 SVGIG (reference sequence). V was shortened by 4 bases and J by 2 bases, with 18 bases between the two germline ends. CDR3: CAWIGRGAHTGANVLTF. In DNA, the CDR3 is TGTGCCTGGATCGGCAGGGGCGCTCATACTGGGGCCAACGTCCTGACTTTC. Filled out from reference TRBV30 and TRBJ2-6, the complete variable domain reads SQTIHQWPATLVQPVGSPLSLECTVEGTSNPNLYWYRQAAGRGLQLLFYSVGIGQISSEVPQNLSASRPQDRQFILSSKKLLLSDSGFYLCAWIGRGAHTGANVLTFGAGSRLTVL.

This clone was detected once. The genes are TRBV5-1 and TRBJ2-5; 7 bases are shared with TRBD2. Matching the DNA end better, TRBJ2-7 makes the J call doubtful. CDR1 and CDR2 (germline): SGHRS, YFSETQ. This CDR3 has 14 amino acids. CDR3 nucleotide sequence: TGCGCCAGCAGTAGTAGGGCGGGGGCCTACGAGCAGTACTTC. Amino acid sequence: CASSSRAGAYEQYF.

Written as DNA, the CDR3 is TGTGCCAGCAGCTCGGACAGGGCCAAAAACATTCAGTACTTC. It codes for CASSSDRAKNIQYF. The chain is built from TRBV28 and TRBJ2-4; 7 positions match TRBD1. The CDR3 contains 14 residues. V lost 6 bases and J lost 1; bases outside the gene matches: 3. CDR1 and CDR2 (germline): MDHEN, SYDVKM.

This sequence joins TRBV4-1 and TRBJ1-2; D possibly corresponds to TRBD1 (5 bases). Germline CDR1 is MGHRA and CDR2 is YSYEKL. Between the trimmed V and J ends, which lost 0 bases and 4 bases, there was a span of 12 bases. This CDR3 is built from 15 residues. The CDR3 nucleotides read TGCGCCAGCAGCCAAGATAGGGGCACTTCCTATGGCTACACCTTC. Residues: CASSQDRGTSYGYTF.

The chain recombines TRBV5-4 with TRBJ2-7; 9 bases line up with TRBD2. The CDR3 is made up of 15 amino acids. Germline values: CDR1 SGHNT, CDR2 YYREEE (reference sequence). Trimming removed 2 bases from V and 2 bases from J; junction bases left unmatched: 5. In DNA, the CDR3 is TGTGCCAGCAGCTTAAGGCGGGAGGGCGCCTACGAGCAGTACTTC. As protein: CASSLRREGAYEQYF.

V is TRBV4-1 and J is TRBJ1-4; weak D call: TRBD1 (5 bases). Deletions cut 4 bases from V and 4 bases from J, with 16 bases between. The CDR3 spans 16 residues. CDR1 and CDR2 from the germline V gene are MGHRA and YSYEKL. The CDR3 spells CASSPPLQGLNEKLFF. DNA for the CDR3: TGCGCCAGCAGCCCGCCCTTGCAGGGACTTAATGAAAAACTGTTTTTT.

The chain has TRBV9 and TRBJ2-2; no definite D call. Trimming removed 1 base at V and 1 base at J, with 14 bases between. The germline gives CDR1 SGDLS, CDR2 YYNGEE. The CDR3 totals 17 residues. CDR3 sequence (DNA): TGTGCCAGCAGCGTACGAGGTACGGGTGGGAACACCGGGGAGCTGTTTTTT. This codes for CASSVRGTGGNTGELFF.

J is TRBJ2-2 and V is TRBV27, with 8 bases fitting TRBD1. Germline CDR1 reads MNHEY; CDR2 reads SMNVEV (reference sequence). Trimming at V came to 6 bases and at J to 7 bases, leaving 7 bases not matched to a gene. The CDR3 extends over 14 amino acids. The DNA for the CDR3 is TGTGCCAGCAGCGGACAGGGTGGGGTCGGGGAGCTGTTTTTT. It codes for CASSGQGGVGELFF.

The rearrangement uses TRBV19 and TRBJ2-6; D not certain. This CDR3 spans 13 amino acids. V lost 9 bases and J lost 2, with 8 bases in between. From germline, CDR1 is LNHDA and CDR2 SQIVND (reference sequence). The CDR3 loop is CASQSAGANVLTF. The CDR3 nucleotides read TGTGCCAGCCAATCAGCTGGGGCCAACGTCCTGACTTTC.

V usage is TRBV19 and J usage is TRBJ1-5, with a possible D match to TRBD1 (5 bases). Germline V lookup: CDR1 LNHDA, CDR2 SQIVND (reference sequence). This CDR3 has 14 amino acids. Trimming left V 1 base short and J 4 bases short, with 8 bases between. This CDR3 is CASSIGQLNQPQHF. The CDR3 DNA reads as TGTGCCAGTAGTATAGGACAGCTGAATCAGCCCCAGCATTTT.

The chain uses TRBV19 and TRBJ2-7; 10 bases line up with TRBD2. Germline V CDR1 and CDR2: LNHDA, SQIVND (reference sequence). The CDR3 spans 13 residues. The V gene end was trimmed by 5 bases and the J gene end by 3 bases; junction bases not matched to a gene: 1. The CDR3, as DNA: TGTGCCAGTAGTGGACTAGCGGACTACGAGCAGTACTTC. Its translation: CASSGLADYEQYF.

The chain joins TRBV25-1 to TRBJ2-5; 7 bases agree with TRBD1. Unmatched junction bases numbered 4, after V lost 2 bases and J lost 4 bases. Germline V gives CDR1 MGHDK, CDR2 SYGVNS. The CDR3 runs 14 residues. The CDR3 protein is CASSERGLGETQYF. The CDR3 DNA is TGTGCCAGCAGTGAAAGGGGGCTGGGAGAGACCCAGTACTTC. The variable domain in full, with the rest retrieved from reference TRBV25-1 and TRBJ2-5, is EADIYQTPRYLVIGTGKKITLECSQTMGHDKMYWYQQDPGMELHLIHYSYGVNSTEKGDLSSESTVSRIRTEHFPLTLESARPSHTSQYLCASSERGLGETQYFGPGTRLLVL.

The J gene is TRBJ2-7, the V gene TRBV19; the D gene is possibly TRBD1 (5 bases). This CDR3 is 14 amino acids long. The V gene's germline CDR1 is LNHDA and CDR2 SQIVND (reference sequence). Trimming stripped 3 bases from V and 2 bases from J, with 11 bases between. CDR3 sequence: CASSIQGSAYEQYF. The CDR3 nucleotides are TGTGCCAGTAGTATCCAGGGATCGGCCTACGAGCAGTACTTC. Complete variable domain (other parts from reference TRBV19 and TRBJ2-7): DGGITQSPKYLFRKEGQNVTLSCEQNLNHDAMYWYRQDPGQGLRLIYYSQIVNDFQKGDIAEGYSVSREKKESFPLTVTSAQKNPTAFYLCASSIQGSAYEQYFGPGTRLTVT.

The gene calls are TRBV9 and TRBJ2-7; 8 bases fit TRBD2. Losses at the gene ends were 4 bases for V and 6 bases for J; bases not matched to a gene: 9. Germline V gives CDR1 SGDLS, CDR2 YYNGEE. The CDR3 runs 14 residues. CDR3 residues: CASSPGIAGTEQYF. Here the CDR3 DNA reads TGTGCCAGCAGCCCAGGGATAGCGGGGACCGAGCAGTACTTC.

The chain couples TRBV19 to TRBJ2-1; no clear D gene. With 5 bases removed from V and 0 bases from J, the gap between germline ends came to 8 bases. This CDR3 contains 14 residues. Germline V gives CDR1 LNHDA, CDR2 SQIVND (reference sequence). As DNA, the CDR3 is TGTGCCAGTAGTCTAGGTAGCTCCTACAATGAGCAGTTCTTC. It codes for CASSLGSSYNEQFF.

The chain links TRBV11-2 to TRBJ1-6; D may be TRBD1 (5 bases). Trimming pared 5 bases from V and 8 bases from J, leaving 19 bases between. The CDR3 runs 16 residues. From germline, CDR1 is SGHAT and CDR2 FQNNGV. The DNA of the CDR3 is TGTGCCAGCAGCCTCGGGGAGGGACGTTCTGATTCACCCCTCCACTTT. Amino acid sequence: CASSLGEGRSDSPLHF.

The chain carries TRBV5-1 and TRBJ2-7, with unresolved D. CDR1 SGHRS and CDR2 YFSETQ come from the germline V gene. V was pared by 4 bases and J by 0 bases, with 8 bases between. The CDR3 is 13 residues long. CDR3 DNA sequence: TGCGCCAGCAGCGTGATGAGCTCCTACGAGCAGTACTTC. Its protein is CASSVMSSYEQYF.

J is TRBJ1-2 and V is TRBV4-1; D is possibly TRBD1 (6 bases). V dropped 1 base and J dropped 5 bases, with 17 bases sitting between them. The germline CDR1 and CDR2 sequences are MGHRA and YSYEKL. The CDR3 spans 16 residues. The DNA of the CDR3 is TGCGCCAGCAGCCAAGGATGGGGGGGCGAGGAATATGGCTACACCTTC. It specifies CASSQGWGGEEYGYTF.